A single sample gave rise to the 12 T cell receptor beta chains below, sequenced in a study of OX40 agonist ivuxolimab in advanced cancers. Sequencing was performed with immunoSEQ multiplex PCR; in TCRdb, only in-frame clones are kept and a portion is missing. Of around 60,000 clones listed, roughly 90% were seen once; the top ten hold roughly 0.7%. Sample: CD4+ or CD8+ T cells sorted from blood, taken in a trial of the OX40 agonist ivuxolimab. Receptor source: an adult with an advanced solid tumor such as melanoma, head and neck, liver or kidney cancer.

The gene calls are TRBV2 and TRBJ1-6; no firm D call. Germline assignment: CDR1 SNHLY and CDR2 FYNNEI. Trimming removed 7 bases at V and 5 bases at J, with 15 bases between. This CDR3 comprises 15 residues. CDR3 region: CASIFSRPNNSPLHF. The CDR3, as DNA: TGTGCCAGCATTTTTTCGCGGCCTAATAATTCACCCCTCCACTTT.

This clone was seen once. The chain has TRBV11-2 and TRBJ2-7; TRBD2 agrees at 7 bases. In germline, CDR1 is SGHAT, CDR2 FQNNGV. This CDR3 region has 14 residues. Germline trimming cut 5 bases from V and 2 bases from J; bases unmatched to any gene: 6. CDR3 DNA sequence: TGTGCCAGCAGCCCGCGGGAGCCCCCCTACGAGCAGTACTTC. It codes for CASSPREPPYEQYF.

The chain has TRBV4-1 and TRBJ2-5, with TRBD2 identical over 11 bases. Germline CDR1 and CDR2: MGHRA and YSYEKL. CDR3 length equals 15 residues. Germline trimming cut 4 bases from V and 0 bases from J; bases unmatched to any gene: 1. The CDR3 here is CASSRLAGNQETQYF. DNA for the CDR3: TGCGCCAGCAGCCGACTAGCGGGGAACCAAGAGACCCAGTACTTC.

The rearrangement links TRBV7-9 to TRBJ2-1; 10 nucleotides align to TRBD1. CDR1 SEHNR and CDR2 FQNEAQ come from the germline V gene (reference sequence). The V and J ends lost 5 bases and 6 bases, in that order; junction bases with no gene match: 7. The CDR3 loop spans 15 amino acids. The CDR3 coding sequence is TGTGCCAGCAGCCCTGGACAGGGGGTGCCCAATGAGCAGTTCTTC. Translation: CASSPGQGVPNEQFF.

The V call is TRBV5-1, the J call TRBJ2-1, with TRBD2 identical over 13 bases. Trimming removed 2 bases from V and 4 bases from J; junction bases left unmatched: 6. Germline CDR1 SGHRS, CDR2 YFSETQ. This CDR3 contains 17 residues. The CDR3 reads CASSLELAGGRYNEQFF. The CDR3 DNA is TGCGCCAGCAGCTTAGAACTAGCGGGAGGGAGGTACAATGAGCAGTTCTTC.

This sequence joins TRBV30 and TRBJ1-3, with TRBD1 matching over 9 bases. Germline values: CDR1 GTSNPN, CDR2 SVGIG (reference sequence). The CDR3 sequence is 13 residues long. The junction had 5 bases not matched to a gene; V was cut back by 1 base and J by 10 bases. The CDR3 protein is CAWSEGQGLTIYF. CDR3 bases: TGTGCCTGGAGTGAGGGACAGGGTCTGACCATATATTTT.

This chain joins TRBV28 and TRBJ1-3; no reliable D call. The CDR3 is 15 amino acids. The ends were cut back, 5 bases at V and 0 bases at J, with 11 bases in the middle. Germline V gene sequence: CDR1 MDHEN, CDR2 SYDVKM. The CDR3 DNA is TGTGCCAGCAGTCCCCAGGTTCTCTCTGGAAACACCATATATTTT. This translates into CASSPQVLSGNTIYF.

A remark on this clone: One end of the junction is discordant with germline, which a read error may explain. V and J are TRBV7-9 and TRBJ2-1, with 7 bases aligning to TRBD2. Germline CDR1 is SEHNR and CDR2 is FQNEAQ (reference sequence). The CDR3 consists of 15 residues. In nucleotides, the CDR3 is TGTGCCAGCAGCTTAGCGGGAGGGCTCTACAGTGAGCAGTTCTTC. This codes for CASSLAGGLYSEQFF.

J is TRBJ1-1 and V is TRBV5-1, with TRBD1 as a possible D gene (5 bases). The CDR3 has 13 residues. The V gene lost 3 bases and the J gene lost 5 bases, with 11 bases spanning the gap. The germline V gene has CDR1 SGHRS and CDR2 YFSETQ. This CDR3 is CASSYLGETEAFF. CDR3 nucleotide sequence: TGCGCCAGCAGCTACCTGGGGGAAACTGAAGCTTTCTTT.

Turning to this clone: The junction and the germline gene differ at one end; a read error may be behind it. The genes are TRBV5-1 and TRBJ1-5; TRBD1 matches 8 bases. The CDR3 runs to 16 residues. CDR1 is SGHRS, CDR2 YFSETQ, per germline. The CDR3 DNA reads TGCACCAGCAGCTTGGGGGGACAGGCGGCCAATCAGCCCCAGCATTTT. It translates to CTSSLGGQAANQPQHF. Full variable domain (remainder filled in from reference TRBV5-1 and TRBJ1-5): KAGVTQTPRYLIKTRGQQVTLSCSPISGHRSVSWYQQTPGQGLQFLFEYFSETQRNKGNFPGRFSGRQFSNSRSEMNVSTLELGDSALYLCTSSLGGQAANQPQHFGDGTRLSIL.

This chain connects TRBV6-1 to TRBJ1-2; D perhaps matches TRBD1 (6 bases). Germline V lookup: CDR1 MNHNS, CDR2 SASEGT. The CDR3 totals 13 residues. Trimming shortened V by 5 bases and J by 5 bases, and 12 bases separated the two germline ends. The CDR3 is CASSNDRLYGYTF. CDR3 DNA sequence: TGTGCCAGCAGTAACGACAGGCTTTATGGCTACACCTTC.

The CDR3 is CASRPGTSGYNEQFF. Written as DNA, the CDR3 is TGTGCCAGCAGACCCGGGACTAGCGGGTACAATGAGCAGTTCTTC. The chain links TRBV27 to TRBJ2-1; TRBD2 aligns across 12 bases. The CDR3 runs 15 residues. The V gene's germline CDR1 is MNHEY and CDR2 SMNVEV (reference sequence). V trimming: 6 bases; J trimming: 4 bases; junction bases outside the gene matches: 4.